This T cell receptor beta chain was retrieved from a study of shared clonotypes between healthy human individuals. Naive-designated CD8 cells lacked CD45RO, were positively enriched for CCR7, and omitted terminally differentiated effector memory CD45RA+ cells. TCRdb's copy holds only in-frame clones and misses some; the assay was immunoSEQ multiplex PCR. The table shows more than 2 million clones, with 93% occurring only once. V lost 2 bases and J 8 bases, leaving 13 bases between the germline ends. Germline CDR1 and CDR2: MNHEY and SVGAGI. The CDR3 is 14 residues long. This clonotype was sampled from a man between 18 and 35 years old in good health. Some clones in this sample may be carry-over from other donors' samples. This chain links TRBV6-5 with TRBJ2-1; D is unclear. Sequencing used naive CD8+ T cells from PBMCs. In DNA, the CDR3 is TGTGCCAGCAGTTACGATACCTATAGGGATGAGCAGTTCTTC. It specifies CASSYDTYRDEQFF.